This T cell receptor (beta chain) was recovered during a study of identical twins. Whole-study findings and limits: Not following the same donors, the study drew its conclusions from cross-sectional statistical analysis.

From germline, CDR1 is DFQATT and CDR2 SNEGSKA (reference sequence). CDR3 length equals 15 residues. V lost 0 bases to trimming and J lost 4 bases, with 14 bases between them. TCRdb re-analysed the 5' RACE reads in MiXCR, keeping a single row per CDR3 protein. This sample has fewer than 900,000 distinct CDR3 sequences, with 18% found just once. In this sample, this clonotype turned up a few times. Its antigen is still unknown. These data were also filed under a second study, of T cells expressing NK-cell markers. That investigation notes: Among eight sequenced donors, seven carried HCMV seropositivity while one was seronegative. Similarly, these clonotypes led the CD3+CD56-NKG2C+ fraction as well in a few donors.

This sequence originates from a woman aged 18-30 years in good health. The chain employs TRBV20-1 and TRBJ2-3; D tentatively fits TRBD1 or TRBD2 (6 bases each). The sample was PBMCs. The CDR3 region is CSARDMRGEPDTQYF. The CDR3 DNA is TGCAGTGCTAGAGATATGAGGGGGGAACCAGATACGCAGTATTTT.